This entry lists 15 T cell receptor beta chains sequenced from one sample in a study of cytomegalovirus exposure and HLA in healthy donors. PCR used 60 Vbeta primers and 13 Jbeta primers. The repertoire was sequenced with immunoSEQ multiplex PCR; TCRdb's copy has only in-frame clones and lacks some. The sample consists of about 280,000 clones, roughly 90% of them appearing once. Material for sequencing was PBMCs. Receptor source: a woman younger than 35 in good health and CMV-seronegative.

V usage is TRBV19 and J usage is TRBJ1-1; TRBD1 agrees at 8 bases. There are 15 residues in the CDR3. The germline gives CDR1 LNHDA, CDR2 SQIVND (reference sequence). V trimming: 7 bases; J trimming: 4 bases; junction bases outside the gene matches: 11. The CDR3 DNA is TGTGCCAGTACCAAATCACAGGGGGGCGGCACTGAAGCTTTCTTT. It yields the protein CASTKSQGGGTEAFF.

V gene TRBV4-1 combines with J gene TRBJ2-5, with TRBD2 identical over 9 bases. TRBJ2-7 matches the DNA end more closely, so the J call is doubtful. The CDR3 spans 16 residues. CDR1 and CDR2 from the germline V gene are MGHRA and YSYEKL. The CDR3 coding sequence is TGCGCCAGCAGCCAAGTACTAGCGGGTAGCTCCTACGAGCAGTACTTC. It yields the protein CASSQVLAGSSYEQYF.

This clone has a handful of counts. This chain connects TRBV29-1 to TRBJ1-1, with D possibly being TRBD1 (5 bases). This CDR3 spans 13 amino acids. Germline CDR1 reads SQVTM; CDR2 reads ANQGSEA. Trimming took 4 bases from V and 3 from J, leaving 12 bases between them. The CDR3 DNA is TGCAGCGTTGTCAGGGAACCGGACACTGAAGCTTTCTTT. This sequence encodes CSVVREPDTEAFF.

J is TRBJ2-7 and V is TRBV5-4; 7 positions agree with TRBD2. This CDR3 is 14 amino acids long. The V gene end was trimmed by 3 bases and the J gene end by 6 bases; junction bases not matched to a gene: 9. CDR1 is SGHNT and CDR2 is YYREEE in the germline V gene (reference sequence). The CDR3 region has the DNA TGTGCCAGCAGCTCTAAGGGAGGGGTCTTCGAGCAGTACTTC. It is translated as CASSSKGGVFEQYF. The full variable domain, in which reference TRBV5-4 and TRBJ2-7 provide the parts outside the CDR3, is ETGVTQSPTHLIKTRGQQVTLRCSSQSGHNTVSWYQQALGQGPQFIFQYYREEENGRGNFPPRFSGLQFPNYSSELNVNALELDDSALYLCASSSKGGVFEQYFGPGTRLTVT.

This clone was found once. The V and J genes are TRBV27 and TRBJ2-7; 8 nucleotides match TRBD2. Germline trimming cut 6 bases from V and 3 bases from J; bases unmatched to any gene: 7. CDR3 length: 14 residues. The germline gives CDR1 MNHEY, CDR2 SMNVEV (reference sequence). The CDR3 DNA follows: TGTGCCAGCAGGACACTAGCGGCAAACTACGAGCAGTACTTC. As protein: CASRTLAANYEQYF.

This chain links TRBV10-1 with TRBJ2-5; the D gene is possibly TRBD2 (6 bases). The CDR3 runs to 15 residues. Germline assignment: CDR1 WNHNN and CDR2 SYGVQD (reference sequence). V lost 5 bases to trimming and J lost 1 base, with 14 bases between them. As DNA, the CDR3 is TGCGCCAGCAGTAATTCGGGAGACACCCAAGAGACCCAGTACTTC. This translates into CASSNSGDTQETQYF.

The genes are TRBV4-1 and TRBJ2-7, with TRBD2 matching over 10 bases. Germline V gives CDR1 MGHRA, CDR2 YSYEKL. The ends lost 3 bases at V and 0 bases at J; junction bases unmatched: 2. This CDR3 has 15 amino acids. The CDR3 region is CASSHRTSGSYEQYF. The CDR3, as DNA: TGCGCCAGCAGCCACAGGACTAGCGGCTCCTACGAGCAGTACTTC.

The rearrangement joins TRBV5-1 to TRBJ2-5; D ambiguous. This CDR3 has 15 amino acids. CDR1 SGHRS and CDR2 YFSETQ come from the germline V gene. Trimming removed 4 bases from V and 4 bases from J, with 17 bases in between. The CDR3 DNA follows: TGCGCCAGCAGCGAGGTGTCCCCCTTGCCAGAGACCCAGTACTTC. Its protein is CASSEVSPLPETQYF. The full variable domain, with the rest looked up from reference TRBV5-1 and TRBJ2-5, is KAGVTQTPRYLIKTRGQQVTLSCSPISGHRSVSWYQQTPGQGLQFLFEYFSETQRNKGNFPGRFSGRQFSNSRSEMNVSTLELGDSALYLCASSEVSPLPETQYFGPGTRLLVL.

Only a few counts were recorded for this clone. The CDR3: CASILSGASTDTQYF. In DNA, the CDR3 is TGTGCCAGCATCCTCAGCGGGGCTAGCACAGATACGCAGTATTTT. The J gene is TRBJ2-3, the V gene TRBV6-6; TRBD2 agrees at 7 bases. The CDR3 runs to 15 residues. CDR1 MNHNY and CDR2 SVGAGI come from the germline V gene (reference sequence). V shed 7 bases, J shed 0 bases, and the junction held 7 bases outside the gene matches.

The gene calls are TRBV5-4 and TRBJ2-7; 8 positions match TRBD1. V trimming: 2 bases; J trimming: 3 bases; junction bases outside the gene matches: 4. This CDR3 has 14 residues. Looked up from germline, CDR1 is SGHNT and CDR2 is YYREEE (reference sequence). CDR3 sequence: CASSFGQGSYEQYF. For the CDR3, the DNA is TGTGCCAGCAGCTTCGGACAGGGCAGCTACGAGCAGTACTTC. Supplemented by reference TRBV5-4 and TRBJ2-7, the full variable domain reads ETGVTQSPTHLIKTRGQQVTLRCSSQSGHNTVSWYQQALGQGPQFIFQYYREEENGRGNFPPRFSGLQFPNYSSELNVNALELDDSALYLCASSFGQGSYEQYFGPGTRLTVT.

The chain uses TRBV28 and TRBJ1-5; 9 nucleotides agree with TRBD1. The CDR3 covers 16 residues. V lost 5 bases and J lost 4; bases outside the gene matches: 9. Looked up from germline, CDR1 is MDHEN and CDR2 is SYDVKM. The CDR3, as DNA: TGTGCCAGCAGTCCCAGGACAGGGGCGAAAAATCAGCCCCAGCATTTT. It translates to CASSPRTGAKNQPQHF.

The V and J genes are TRBV27 and TRBJ2-7; possibly TRBD2 for D (6 bases). This CDR3 has 14 residues. Trimming shortened V by 3 bases and J by 5 bases, and 14 bases separated the two germline ends. In germline, CDR1 is MNHEY, CDR2 SMNVEV (reference sequence). The CDR3 region is CASSFGGVGNEQYF. The CDR3 DNA reads TGTGCCAGCAGTTTTGGAGGGGTAGGCAACGAGCAGTACTTC.

The chain couples TRBV22-1 to TRBJ2-2; the tabulated D call, TRBD1, remains unverified against the DNA. TRBV22-1 is a pseudogene segment. This CDR3 region has 15 residues. The CDR3 DNA reads TGTCCTGGGAGCGCACAAGGGGGCATCACCGGGGAGCTGTTTTTT. The encoded protein is CPGSAQGGITGELFF.

This clone was recorded only once. The chain carries TRBV15 and TRBJ2-3; weak D call: TRBD2 (6 bases). The germline V and J ends were trimmed by 0 bases and 1 base, with 11 bases remaining between them. This CDR3 is built from 16 residues. Germline assignment: CDR1 LNHNV and CDR2 YYDKDF (reference sequence). The CDR3 DNA reads TGTGCCACCAGCAGAGACAAGGGCGGGGGCACAGATACGCAGTATTTT. It codes for CATSRDKGGGTDTQYF.

CDR3 loop: CASGGEPNQPQHF. DNA for the CDR3: TGTGCTAGTGGGGGAGAGCCAAATCAGCCCCAGCATTTT. The genes are TRBV12-5 and TRBJ1-5; D unresolved. Germline assignment: CDR1 LGHNT and CDR2 FRNRAP. V was clipped by 6 bases and J by 4 bases, with 10 bases between them. CDR3 length equals 13 residues.